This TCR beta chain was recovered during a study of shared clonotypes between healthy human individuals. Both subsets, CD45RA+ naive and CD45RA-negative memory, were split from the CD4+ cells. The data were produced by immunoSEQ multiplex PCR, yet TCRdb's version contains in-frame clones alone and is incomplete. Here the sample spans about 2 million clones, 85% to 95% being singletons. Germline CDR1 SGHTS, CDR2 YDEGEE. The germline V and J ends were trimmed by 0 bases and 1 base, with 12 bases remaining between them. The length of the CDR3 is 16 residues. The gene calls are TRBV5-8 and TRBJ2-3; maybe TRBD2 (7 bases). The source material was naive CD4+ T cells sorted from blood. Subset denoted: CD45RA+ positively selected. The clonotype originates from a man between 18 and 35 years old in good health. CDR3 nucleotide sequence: TGTGCCAGCAGCTTGGGCGGGGGCTACCGCACAGATACGCAGTATTTT. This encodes CASSLGGGYRTDTQYF.